The entry below describes one T cell receptor beta chain. The antigen is not known. The data stem from a study of PD-1 blockade in classical Hodgkin lymphoma. Overall study context: Patients in the cohort were put on intravenous nivolumab, 3 mg/kg every 2 weeks.

This CDR3 has 13 residues. CDR1 is LGHNA and CDR2 is YNFKEQ in the germline V gene. Trimming removed 1 base at V and 1 base at J, with 4 bases between. Clones were read by immunoSEQ multiplex PCR, and TCRdb kept only the in-frame ones, dropping some. The sample yields 99,000 or so clones, roughly nine tenths seen once. Findings of the study overall: By C4D1, diversity of CD4+ TCRs had risen significantly, whereas that of CD8+ TCRs had not. Healthy donors were reported to have higher baseline TCR diversity than newly diagnosed patients.

As to time point: cycle 4 day 1 (C4D1), after 5 to 7 weeks of nivolumab. Exposure to brentuximab vedotin varied, and each patient had relapsed following autologous stem cell transplantation. Sequenced material: peripheral blood mononuclear cells (PBMCs), taken before the fourth cycle of nivolumab. This receptor was obtained from a human donor with classical Hodgkin lymphoma. The V gene is TRBV4-2, the J gene TRBJ1-1, with D unclear. DNA for the CDR3: TGTGCCAGCAGCCAAGGACAGAACACTGAAGCTTTCTTT. This gives the protein CASSQGQNTEAFF.